This T cell receptor (beta chain) was found in a study of shared clonotypes between healthy human individuals. Germline CDR1 and CDR2: SGHNT and YYREEE (reference sequence). The CDR3 loop spans 15 amino acids. The germline V and J ends were trimmed by 0 bases and 0 bases, with 10 bases remaining between them. The method was immunoSEQ multiplex PCR; TCRdb's version includes in-frame clones alone and lacks a portion of them. Among some 2,500,000 clones listed, 85% to 95% were seen once. The source is a man aged 18 to 30 in good health. Some clones in this sample may be carry-over from other donors' samples. The chain combines TRBV5-4 with TRBJ2-7; possible D gene TRBD1, 5 bases. The sample consisted of naive CD4+ T cells from PBMCs. Indicated subset: CD45RA+ positively selected. CDR3 coding DNA: TGTGCCAGCAGCTTGGAGGGGTCTCGCTCCTACGAGCAGTACTTC. Amino acid sequence: CASSLEGSRSYEQYF. Full variable domain (outside the CDR3, taken from reference TRBV5-4 and TRBJ2-7): ETGVTQSPTHLIKTRGQQVTLRCSSQSGHNTVSWYQQALGQGPQFIFQYYREEENGRGNFPPRFSGLQFPNYSSELNVNALELDDSALYLCASSLEGSRSYEQYFGPGTRLTVT.